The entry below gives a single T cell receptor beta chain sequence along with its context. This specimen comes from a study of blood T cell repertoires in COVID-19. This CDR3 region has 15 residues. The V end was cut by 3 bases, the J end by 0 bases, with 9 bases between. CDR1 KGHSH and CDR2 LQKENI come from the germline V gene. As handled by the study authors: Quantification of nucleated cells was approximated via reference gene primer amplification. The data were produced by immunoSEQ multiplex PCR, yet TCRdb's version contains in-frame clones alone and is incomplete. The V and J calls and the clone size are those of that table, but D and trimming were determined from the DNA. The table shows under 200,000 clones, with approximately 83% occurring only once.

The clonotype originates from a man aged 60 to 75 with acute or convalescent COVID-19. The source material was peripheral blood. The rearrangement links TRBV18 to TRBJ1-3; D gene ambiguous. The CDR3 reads CASSPKPDSGNTIYF. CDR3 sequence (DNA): TGTGCCAGCTCACCTAAACCAGACTCTGGAAACACCATATATTTT.